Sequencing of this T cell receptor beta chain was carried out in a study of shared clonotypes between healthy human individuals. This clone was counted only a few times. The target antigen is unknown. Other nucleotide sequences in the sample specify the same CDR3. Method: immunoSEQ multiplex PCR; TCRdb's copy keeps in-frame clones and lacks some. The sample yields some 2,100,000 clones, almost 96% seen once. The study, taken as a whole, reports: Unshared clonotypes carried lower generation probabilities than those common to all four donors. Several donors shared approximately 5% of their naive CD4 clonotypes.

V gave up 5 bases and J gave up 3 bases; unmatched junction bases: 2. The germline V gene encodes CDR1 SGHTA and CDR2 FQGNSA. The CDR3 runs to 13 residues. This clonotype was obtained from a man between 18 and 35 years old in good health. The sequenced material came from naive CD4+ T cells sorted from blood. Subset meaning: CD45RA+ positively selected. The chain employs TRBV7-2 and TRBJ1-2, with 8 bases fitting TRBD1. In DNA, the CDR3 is TGTGCCAGCAGCCCGGACAGGGACTATGGCTACACCTTC. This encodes CASSPDRDYGYTF.